Presented here are 21 T cell receptor beta chains from one specimen sequenced in a study of T cells in Graves' hyperthyroidism and ophthalmopathy. TCR beta CDR3 region amplification was performed from RNA transcripts. RT-PCR in the first round (using the HTBI primer set) targeted the TCR CDR3. TCRdb re-derived calls from the multiplex PCR reads in MiXCR, one entry per CDR3 protein. The repertoire holds about 610,000 distinct CDR3 sequences, with more than 15% as singletons. What was sequenced was blood. The source of these receptors is a woman aged 40 to 50 with Graves' ophthalmopathy.

The chain links TRBV4-1 to TRBJ2-7; the match to TRBD2 covers 10 bases. CDR3 length: 16 residues. Germline loops: CDR1 MGHRA, CDR2 YSYEKL. V was clipped by 1 base and J by 5 bases; unmatched bases: 8. The CDR3 sequence is CASSQVSSGRGNEQYF. The DNA for the CDR3 is TGCGCCAGCAGCCAAGTTTCCAGCGGGAGGGGGAACGAGCAGTACTTC.

This clonotype was observed at least ten times. This rearrangement joins TRBV2 to TRBJ1-1, with 10 bases aligning to TRBD1. The CDR3 covers 14 residues. V was clipped by 6 bases and J by 5 bases; unmatched bases: 6. The germline CDR1 and CDR2 sequences are SNHLY and FYNNEI. The DNA for the CDR3 is TGTGCCAGCAGCAGGAGACAGGGGGCTACTGAAGCTTTCTTT. Translated: CASSRRQGATEAFF.

This sequence joins TRBV4-2 and TRBJ2-7; D perhaps matches TRBD2 (5 bases). The CDR3 sequence is 14 residues long. CDR1 is LGHNA and CDR2 is YNFKEQ in the germline V gene. Trimming cost V 4 bases and J 7 bases, with 17 bases left between them. CDR3 nucleotide sequence: TGTGCCAGCAGCCGATCACACTCCGAGCGGGAGCAGTACTTC. Translation: CASSRSHSEREQYF.

This clonotype was counted many times. V is TRBV20-1 and J is TRBJ2-7; TRBD2 matches at 7 bases. This CDR3 has 16 residues. The germline CDR1 and CDR2 sequences are DFQATT and SNEGSKA (reference sequence). V shed 5 bases, J shed 6 bases, and the junction held 19 bases outside the gene matches. This CDR3 is CSAEGTRRGEGTEQYF. The CDR3 DNA sequence: TGCAGTGCTGAAGGGACCCGAAGAGGGGAGGGAACCGAGCAGTACTTC.

This clonotype was observed a handful of times. The chain combines TRBV5-1 with TRBJ1-1, with D possibly matching TRBD1 (5 bases). V lost 4 bases and J lost 3, with 13 bases in between. The CDR3 sequence is 14 residues long. CDR1 SGHRS and CDR2 YFSETQ come from the germline V gene. CDR3 amino acids: CASSRSGGDTEAFF. CDR3 in DNA: TGCGCCAGCAGCCGGTCGGGGGGGGACACTGAAGCTTTCTTT.

This chain joins TRBV4-1 and TRBJ2-3, with 8 nucleotides matching TRBD2. The CDR3 loop spans 17 amino acids. V shed 0 bases, J shed 0 bases, and the junction held 5 bases outside the gene matches. CDR1 is MGHRA and CDR2 is YSYEKL in the germline V gene. CDR3 sequence: CASSQETSGYSTDTQYF. DNA for the CDR3: TGCGCCAGCAGCCAAGAAACTAGCGGTTATAGCACAGATACGCAGTATTTT.

Details on this clonotype: A much bigger clone sits one base away, suggesting this may be a read error. V is TRBV19 and J is TRBJ1-4; D might be TRBD1 (5 bases). The V end lost 4 bases, the J end lost 7 bases, and 19 bases lay between the germline ends. CDR1 is LNHDA and CDR2 is SQIVND in the germline V gene (reference sequence). The CDR3 runs 16 residues. The CDR3 DNA follows: TGTGCCAGTAGTACGATCGACAGTGTCCTTGGTGAAAAACTGTTTTTT. It codes for CASSTIDSVLGEKLFF.

The J gene is TRBJ1-4, the V gene TRBV5-1; D gene ambiguous. The CDR3 extends over 13 amino acids. Trimming removed 4 bases from V and 8 bases from J, with 12 bases in between. Germline lookup yields CDR1 SGHRS and CDR2 YFSETQ. Written as DNA, the CDR3 is TGCGCCAGCAGCAACGAGTCCTGGGAAAAACTGTTTTTT. It translates to CASSNESWEKLFF.

This clonotype turned up a few times. V and J are TRBV29-1 and TRBJ2-2; TRBD2 agrees at 10 bases. The CDR3 has 15 amino acids. The germline V gene encodes CDR1 SQVTM and CDR2 ANQGSEA. The J segment lost 4 bases and the V segment lost 8 bases, leaving 10 bases of the junction unmatched. The DNA of the CDR3 is TGCAGCCCTACGAGCGGGAGGGCCTTCACCGGGGAGCTGTTTTTT. It specifies CSPTSGRAFTGELFF.

J is TRBJ2-4 and V is TRBV27, with D unresolved. The CDR3 is made up of 13 amino acids. Germline CDR1 reads MNHEY; CDR2 reads SMNVEV (reference sequence). With 2 bases removed from V and 5 bases from J, the gap between germline ends came to 7 bases. CDR3 sequence reads: CASSLTHENIQYF. The CDR3 DNA reads as TGTGCCAGCAGTTTAACCCACGAAAACATTCAGTACTTC.

This clonotype was recorded at least ten times. The V gene is TRBV24-1, the J gene TRBJ2-3; 10 nucleotides line up with TRBD2. V lost 3 bases and J lost 3; bases outside the gene matches: 5. CDR1 is KGHDR, CDR2 SFDVKD, per germline. CDR3 length: 16 residues. CDR3 DNA: TGTGCCACCAGTGATGGGACTAGCGACGTTACAGATACGCAGTATTTT. Protein product: CATSDGTSDVTDTQYF.

A note on this clonotype: A junction end diverges from the germline sequence, so it may reflect a read error. The chain links TRBV9 to TRBJ2-1; D possibly corresponds to TRBD2 (6 bases). The CDR3 totals 17 residues. Germline assignment: CDR1 SGDLS and CDR2 YYNGEE. This CDR3 reads CASSGIASAQTVNDQFF. The CDR3 DNA sequence: TGTGCCAGCAGCGGAATAGCTAGCGCCCAGACTGTCAATGATCAGTTCTTC.

The J gene is TRBJ2-6, the V gene TRBV10-3; D is uncertain. The CDR3 is made up of 16 amino acids. The germline gives CDR1 ENHRY, CDR2 SYGVKD. V lost 0 bases and J 0 bases, leaving 6 bases between the germline ends. The CDR3 sequence: CAISESSISGANVLTF. The CDR3 nucleotides read TGTGCCATCAGTGAGTCGAGTATCTCTGGGGCCAACGTCCTGACTTTC.

The chain employs TRBV6-1 and TRBJ2-5, with D perhaps matching TRBD2 (6 bases). The V gene lost 8 bases and the J gene lost 3 bases, with 13 bases spanning the gap. Germline loops: CDR1 MNHNS, CDR2 SASEGT. The CDR3 sequence is 13 residues long. CDR3 bases: TGTGCCAGCCAGCTAGCGCACAAAGAGACCCAGTACTTC. Residues: CASQLAHKETQYF.

As for this clonotype: An end of the junction differs from the germline gene, which may be a read error. The chain recombines TRBV7-8 with TRBJ1-2; D is ambiguous. The CDR3 runs 12 residues. Germline V gene lookup returns CDR1 SGHVS and CDR2 FQNEAQ. The DNA of the CDR3 is TGTGCCAGCAGCTTTTCGGCGGGCCGATCTTCCTTC. It codes for CASSFSAGRSSF.

This clonotype came up a few times. This chain connects TRBV6-1 to TRBJ2-6; D unresolved. V lost 5 bases, J lost 0 bases, and 8 bases lay in between. The CDR3 spans 15 residues. Germline V gene data show CDR1 as MNHNS and CDR2 as SASEGT. CDR3 sequence: CASSPYLSGANVLTF. The CDR3 DNA reads as TGTGCCAGCAGTCCCTACCTCTCTGGGGCCAACGTCCTGACTTTC.

This clonotype was found many times. The V gene is TRBV6-1, the J gene TRBJ1-5; 12 positions match TRBD1. V shed 6 bases, J shed 0 bases, and the junction held 3 bases outside the gene matches. Germline V gene data show CDR1 as MNHNS and CDR2 as SASEGT. This CDR3 spans 16 amino acids. CDR3: CASRGQGAYSNQPQHF. The CDR3 bases are TGTGCCAGCAGGGGACAGGGGGCTTATAGCAATCAGCCCCAGCATTTT.

This clonotype was seen at least ten times. CDR3 protein: CAWSVLGTSTDTQYF. CDR3 in DNA: TGTGCCTGGAGTGTATTAGGGACGAGCACAGATACGCAGTATTTT. This chain links TRBV30 with TRBJ2-3; D tentatively fits TRBD1 or TRBD2 (5 bases each). Between the trimmed V and J ends, which lost 0 bases and 0 bases, there was a span of 10 bases. The CDR3 totals 15 residues. Germline V lookup: CDR1 GTSNPN, CDR2 SVGIG (reference sequence).

The chain combines TRBV7-9 with TRBJ2-1; 7 bases match TRBD2. V lost 6 bases, J lost 4 bases, and 9 bases stayed unmatched. CDR3 size: 15 residues. CDR1 is SEHNR and CDR2 is FQNEAQ in the germline V gene (reference sequence). The CDR3 loop is CASRLGEGLYNEQFF. The CDR3 region has the DNA TGTGCCAGCAGGCTGGGGGAGGGCTTGTACAATGAGCAGTTCTTC. Supplemented by reference TRBV7-9 and TRBJ2-1, the full variable domain reads DTGVSQNPRHKITKRGQNVTFRCDPISEHNRLYWYRQTLGQGPEFLTYFQNEAQLEKSRLLSDRFSAERPKGSFSTLEIQRTEQGDSAMYLCASRLGEGLYNEQFFGPGTRLTVL.

The sample holds many counts of this clonotype. The chain carries TRBV6-1 and TRBJ2-3; possible D gene TRBD2, 6 bases. Trimming stripped 1 base from V and 5 bases from J, with 16 bases between. Germline CDR1 MNHNS, CDR2 SASEGT. CDR3 length equals 16 residues. CDR3 sequence (DNA): TGTGCCAGCAGTGAAGATGGACGGGAGAGGGTAGATACGCAGTATTTT. Amino acid sequence: CASSEDGRERVDTQYF.

CDR3 sequence (DNA): TGTGCCAGCAGCTTAGATCTGCAGGGGGCTGGAAACACCATATATTTT. This gives the protein CASSLDLQGAGNTIYF. The V gene is TRBV11-2, the J gene TRBJ1-3; 7 bases align to TRBD1. Trimming at V came to 0 bases and at J to 2 bases, leaving 4 bases not matched to a gene. Looked up from germline, CDR1 is SGHAT and CDR2 is FQNNGV. This CDR3 spans 16 amino acids.